A selection of T cell receptor beta chains follows, all from one sample in a study of OX40 agonist ivuxolimab in advanced cancers. The repertoire was sequenced with immunoSEQ multiplex PCR; TCRdb's copy has only in-frame clones and lacks some. The sample holds about 59,000 clones, 84% seen once. Sequencing was performed on CD4+ or CD8+ T cells sorted from blood, taken in a trial of the OX40 agonist ivuxolimab. Receptor source: an adult with an advanced solid tumor such as melanoma, head and neck, liver or kidney cancer. Both conserved end residues are part of each CDR3. Each record gives: V gene, D gene, clone size, J gene, CDR3 protein, CDR3 DNA. The D gene is left open where the match is weak. Where a row states a size, it is once, few, many or the class of an expanded clone; other rows omit it.

v_call: TRBV2; d_call: TRBD1; clone_size: -; j_call: TRBJ2-3; cdr3_aa: CANTGGRSTDTQYF; cdr3_nt: TGTGCCAACACAGGGGGCAGGAGCACAGATACGCAGTATTTT
v_call: TRBV28; d_call: -; clone_size: -; j_call: TRBJ2-3; cdr3_aa: CANHPCLRTDTQYF; cdr3_nt: TGTGCCAACCACCCCTGTCTCAGAACAGATACGCAGTATTTT
v_call: TRBV5-4; d_call: TRBD1; clone_size: -; j_call: TRBJ2-3; cdr3_aa: CASSVGTAPDTQYF; cdr3_nt: TGTGCCAGCAGCGTTGGGACAGCCCCAGATACGCAGTATTTT
v_call: TRBV18; d_call: TRBD2; clone_size: -; j_call: TRBJ2-7; cdr3_aa: CASSPTSGTSYEQYF; cdr3_nt: TGTGCCAGCTCACCGACTAGCGGGACATCCTACGAGCAGTACTTC
v_call: TRBV5-1; d_call: -; clone_size: -; j_call: TRBJ2-3; cdr3_aa: CASSLGGTDTQYF; cdr3_nt: TGCGCCAGCAGCTTGGGAGGGACAGATACGCAGTATTTT
v_call: TRBV5-1; d_call: -; clone_size: -; j_call: TRBJ2-3; cdr3_aa: CASSLVSGHTDTQYF; cdr3_nt: TGCGCCAGCAGCTTGGTTAGCGGCCACACAGATACGCAGTATTTT
v_call: TRBV28; d_call: -; clone_size: once; j_call: TRBJ2-7; cdr3_aa: CASSLPLEGRGEQYF; cdr3_nt: TGTGCCAGCAGTCTACCGCTGGAGGGCCGTGGCGAGCAGTACTTC
v_call: TRBV28; d_call: -; clone_size: -; j_call: TRBJ2-2; cdr3_aa: CASSFRGELFF; cdr3_nt: TGTGCCAGCAGTTTCCGGGGGGAGCTGTTTTTT
v_call: TRBV14; d_call: TRBD1; clone_size: few; j_call: TRBJ2-5; cdr3_aa: CASSPSWDRAETQYF; cdr3_nt: TGTGCCAGCAGCCCCAGCTGGGACAGGGCAGAGACCCAGTACTTC
v_call: TRBV6-5; d_call: TRBD1; clone_size: -; j_call: TRBJ2-7; cdr3_aa: CASSRQGTYEQYF; cdr3_nt: TGTGCCAGCAGTCGACAGGGAACCTACGAGCAGTACTTC
v_call: TRBV7-2; d_call: -; clone_size: -; j_call: TRBJ2-7; cdr3_aa: CASSFGSSYEQYF; cdr3_nt: TGTGCCAGCAGCTTTGGGAGCTCCTACGAGCAGTACTTC